This T cell receptor beta chain was obtained from a study of blood T cell repertoires in COVID-19. Germline V gene sequence: CDR1 SGHTA, CDR2 FQGTGA. There are 14 residues in the CDR3. V lost 1 base and J lost 7; bases outside the gene matches: 4. TCRdb keeps only in-frame clones here, not all; method: immunoSEQ multiplex PCR. The sample contains 150,000 to 250,000 clones, approximately 82% of which appear only once. The sequence came from a human donor with acute or convalescent COVID-19. The donor label of this sample is uncertain. The specimen was peripheral blood. The rearrangement uses TRBV7-3 and TRBJ2-1; 7 bases are a match to TRBD2. CDR3 amino acids: CASSLMGGSNEQFF. In DNA form, the CDR3 reads TGTGCCAGCAGCTTAATGGGGGGGTCTAATGAGCAGTTCTTC.